This record covers a single TCR beta chain. Looked up from germline, CDR1 is MNHEY and CDR2 is SVGAGI. V was trimmed by 5 bases and J by 3 bases, leaving 14 bases between them. The CDR3 extends over 15 amino acids. The record originates from a study of cytomegalovirus exposure and HLA in healthy donors. The study ran its PCR with 60 Vbeta and 13 Jbeta primers. TCRdb's copy holds only in-frame clones and misses some; the assay was immunoSEQ multiplex PCR. This sample has more than 65,000 clones, with roughly 79% found just once. The V and J genes are TRBV6-5 and TRBJ2-1; a possible D gene is TRBD2 (6 bases). This TCR came from a man aged 18 to 29 in good health and CMV-seropositive. The sample consisted of PBMCs. The CDR3 DNA follows: TGTGCCAGCAGTACCGGGACTCCGGGCTACAATGAGCAGTTCTTC. It encodes CASSTGTPGYNEQFF.